This TCR beta chain stems from a study of cytomegalovirus exposure and HLA in healthy donors. Whole-study findings and limits: In a later analysis, CMV-associated beta chains were mostly HLA-associated, it appeared.

Vbeta (60) and Jbeta (13) primers were used in the PCR. Data came from immunoSEQ multiplex PCR; TCRdb stores just in-frame clones and leaves some out. Of 170,000 or so clones detected, about 80% appear once; the ten largest clones hold 2.2%. Deletions cut 8 bases from V and 5 bases from J, with 9 bases between. CDR1 and CDR2 from the germline V gene are MNHNS and SASEGT. The CDR3 consists of 12 residues. On this clone itself: Its antigen remains unidentified.

This receptor was identified in a woman in her thirties in good health and CMV-seronegative. This chain uses TRBV6-1 with TRBJ1-4; D is undetermined. The material sequenced was PBMCs. Here the CDR3 reads CASQSVNEKLFF. The DNA of the CDR3 is TGTGCCAGCCAGAGCGTCAATGAAAAACTGTTTTTT.